These 23 T cell receptor beta chains came from one sample sequenced in a study of CD8 T cells in ankylosing spondylitis (dated by TCRdb to the late 2010s). Preparation of the library involved 5' RACE. Sequenced using an Illumina HiSeq 2500. The raw public reads went through TCRdb reprocessing: fastp at Q25, MiXCR clone calling, in-frame beta chains kept. Here each entry gathers all rows of one CDR3 protein and keeps the most common genes and DNA. Counted in this sample were 200,000 or so distinct CDR3 sequences; 13% of them appeared once. Together, the top ten hold approximately 9.9% of the sample. Material: blood, either unsorted or a sorted T cell fraction (not recorded which). These receptors all stem from a female donor with ankylosing spondylitis or in good health (not recorded which).

Comments on this clonotype: One end of the junction fails to match germline, which may point to a read error. The V call is TRBV7-9, the J call TRBJ1-1; D unclear. Germline V lookup: CDR1 SEHNR, CDR2 FQNEAQ (reference sequence). The CDR3 extends over 12 amino acids. CDR3 DNA: TGTGCCAGTCACCCGGAGAACGCTGAAGCTTTCTTT. Its protein is CASHPENAEAFF.

There are a few counts of this clonotype. The chain has TRBV9 and TRBJ2-1; 9 bases agree with TRBD2. Germline CDR1 reads SGDLS; CDR2 reads YYNGEE. The V gene end was trimmed by 0 bases and the J gene end by 6 bases; junction bases not matched to a gene: 4. The CDR3 totals 15 residues. This chain's CDR3 is CASSVGGRASNEQFF. The DNA for the CDR3 is TGTGCCAGCAGCGTAGGCGGGAGGGCCTCCAATGAGCAGTTCTTC.

This clonotype was counted many times. J is TRBJ1-1 and V is TRBV28; TRBD1 aligns across 8 bases. Germline trimming cut 6 bases from V and 5 bases from J; bases unmatched to any gene: 11. Germline-derived CDR1 and CDR2 are MDHEN and SYDVKM. CDR3 length: 15 residues. This CDR3 reads CASRTLTGGGTEAFF. Here the CDR3 DNA reads TGTGCCAGCAGGACACTCACAGGGGGAGGGACTGAAGCTTTCTTT.

The chain carries TRBV7-2 and TRBJ1-2, with 7 bases that match TRBD1. The V segment lost 5 bases and the J segment 1 base; nucleotides outside the gene matches: 4. The CDR3 covers 14 residues. The V gene's germline CDR1 is SGHTA and CDR2 FQGNSA. The CDR3 loop is CASSSRGYNYGYTF. Here the CDR3 DNA reads TGTGCCAGCAGCAGCAGGGGGTATAACTATGGCTACACCTTC.

The chain couples TRBV20-1 to TRBJ1-3; no firm D call. The CDR3 is made up of 13 amino acids. V was pared by 4 bases and J by 2 bases, with 9 bases between. Germline CDR1 is DFQATT and CDR2 is SNEGSKA (reference sequence). CDR3 nucleotide sequence: TGCAGTGCTACCGACGGGGCTGGAAACACCATATATTTT. Translated, it gives CSATDGAGNTIYF.

This clonotype was counted only a few times. This sequence joins TRBV11-3 and TRBJ2-7; 8 nucleotides agree with TRBD2. Germline lookup yields CDR1 SGHNT and CDR2 YENEEA. With 0 bases clipped from V and 3 bases from J, the junction kept 4 bases outside the gene matches. This CDR3 has 15 amino acids. The CDR3 sequence: CASSLDLAGIYEQYF. The CDR3 region has the DNA TGTGCCAGCAGCTTAGACTTAGCGGGAATCTACGAGCAGTACTTC.

A word on this clonotype: Being one base from a much bigger clone, this may be a read error. The chain combines TRBV12-3 or TRBV12-4 with TRBJ2-5, with D perhaps matching TRBD1 or TRBD2 (6 bases each). The CDR3 runs 14 residues. CDR3 amino acids: CTSSFTGTQETQYF. The CDR3 bases are TGTACCAGCAGTTTTACAGGGACTCAAGAGACCCAGTACTTC.

The sample holds many counts of this clonotype. V gene TRBV7-2 combines with J gene TRBJ1-1; no clear D gene. V gave up 6 bases and J gave up 4 bases, with 15 bases separating them. Per germline, CDR1 SGHTA and CDR2 FQGNSA. The CDR3 runs to 14 residues. As DNA, the CDR3 is TGTGCCAGCAGTCGCAGCCCTTTAGGCACTGAAGCTTTCTTT. This codes for CASSRSPLGTEAFF.

By share, this clonotype ranks as medium-sized (0.01 to 0.1%). The gene calls are TRBV28 and TRBJ2-1; 15 bases map to TRBD2. The CDR3 runs 21 residues. The ends lost 4 bases at V and 3 bases at J; junction bases unmatched: 16. In germline, CDR1 is MDHEN, CDR2 SYDVKM. DNA of the CDR3: TGTGCCAGCAGTTCTCCCTCGGGACTAGCGGGAGGACGTGGGGGCTACAATGAGCAGTTCTTC. As protein: CASSSPSGLAGGRGGYNEQFF.

At least ten counts were recorded for this clonotype. The chain employs TRBV7-2 and TRBJ2-7; no clear D gene. Germline V gene data show CDR1 as SGHTA and CDR2 as FQGNSA. Trimming removed 9 bases from V and 0 bases from J, with 18 bases in between. The CDR3 covers 15 residues. The CDR3 DNA sequence: TGTGCCAGTATTAGAGGTAGCCGGAGCTCCTACGAGCAGTACTTC. It codes for CASIRGSRSSYEQYF.

The V gene is TRBV12-3 or TRBV12-4, the J gene TRBJ2-3; TRBD2 matches 8 bases. This CDR3 has 14 residues. J was trimmed by 2 bases and V by 7 bases; bases with no gene match: 5. The CDR3 here is CASTERETTDTQYF. In DNA, the CDR3 is TGTGCCAGCACCGAGCGGGAGACCACAGATACGCAGTATTTT.

The J gene is TRBJ2-2, the V gene TRBV7-9; D is undetermined. The ends were cut back, 0 bases at V and 4 bases at J, with 6 bases in the middle. The CDR3 contains 14 residues. Germline V gives CDR1 SEHNR, CDR2 FQNEAQ (reference sequence). For the CDR3, the DNA is TGTGCCAGCAGCTTAGCCCTAAGCACCGGGGAGCTGTTTTTT. Protein: CASSLALSTGELFF.

In its sample, this clonotype was seen many times. CDR3 in amino acids: CASSLGFTDTQYF. The CDR3 bases are TGTGCCAGCAGCTTAGGTTTCACAGATACGCAGTATTTT. The chain employs TRBV7-2 and TRBJ2-3; D uncertain. The V end was cut by 1 base, the J end by 2 bases, with 4 bases between. The CDR3 is 13 residues long. Germline CDR1 SGHTA, CDR2 FQGNSA.

The chain uses TRBV6-1 and TRBJ2-3; D is possibly TRBD1 (5 bases). V was cut by 8 bases and J by 5 bases, with 23 bases left in between. Germline CDR1 MNHNS, CDR2 SASEGT. The CDR3 length is 16 residues. The CDR3 here is CASALIFRGSEDTQYF. The CDR3 DNA follows: TGTGCCAGCGCCCTTATTTTTAGGGGCAGCGAAGATACGCAGTATTTT.

This clonotype was found many times. The chain carries TRBV14 and TRBJ2-7, with 8 positions matching TRBD2. V dropped 3 bases and J dropped 3; count of bases not matched to a gene: 13. CDR1 and CDR2 (germline): SGHDN, FVKESK. This CDR3 region has 17 residues. CDR3 DNA sequence: TGTGCCAGCAGCCAGAGGGGTAGCGGGATGACCCGCTACGAGCAGTACTTC. It encodes CASSQRGSGMTRYEQYF.

Note on this clonotype: A much larger clone lies a single base off, so this may be a read error. V gene TRBV3-1 combines with J gene TRBJ1-2, with a tentative D call TRBD1 (5 bases). This CDR3 has 13 amino acids. The germline CDR1 and CDR2 sequences are LGHDT and YNNKEL (reference sequence). The CDR3 DNA follows: TGTGCCGGCAGCCCGGGACGCGGCCTTGCTTACACCTTC. As protein: CAGSPGRGLAYTF.

This clonotype has ten or more counts. The chain is built from TRBV12-3 or TRBV12-4 and TRBJ2-7; 12 bases are shared with TRBD2. Trimming removed 9 bases from V and 3 bases from J; junction bases left unmatched: 9. The CDR3 spans 15 residues. CDR3 protein: CASTPGLAGLYEQYF. The CDR3, as DNA: TGTGCCAGTACGCCGGGACTAGCGGGCCTCTACGAGCAGTACTTC.

J is TRBJ2-2 and V is TRBV5-1; 9 nucleotides match TRBD1. The CDR3 is made up of 16 amino acids. With 4 bases clipped from V and 2 bases from J, the junction kept 6 bases outside the gene matches. Germline values: CDR1 SGHRS, CDR2 YFSETQ. The CDR3 spells CASSVGQGVNTGELFF. CDR3 sequence (DNA): TGCGCCAGCAGCGTGGGACAGGGTGTAAACACCGGGGAGCTGTTTTTT.

This clonotype was seen many times. CDR3 sequence: CSAILGGAGETQYF. Written as DNA, the CDR3 is TGCAGTGCTATCCTCGGGGGAGCTGGGGAGACCCAGTACTTC. This sequence joins TRBV20-1 and TRBJ2-5, with D possibly being TRBD2 (6 bases). With 4 bases removed from V and 5 bases from J, the gap between germline ends came to 17 bases. The CDR3 totals 14 residues. The germline V gene has CDR1 DFQATT and CDR2 SNEGSKA (reference sequence).

In this sample, this clonotype turned up many times. This chain's CDR3 is CASSFRGPDNEQFF. The CDR3 DNA reads as TGTGCCAGCAGTTTCAGGGGGCCGGACAATGAGCAGTTCTTC. V and J are TRBV6-5 and TRBJ2-1; 8 bases fit TRBD1. Germline CDR1 is MNHEY and CDR2 is SVGAGI. J gave up 5 bases and V 4 bases, and 4 bases lay outside the gene matches. This CDR3 region has 14 residues.

In its sample, this clonotype was seen many times. V and J are TRBV20-1 and TRBJ2-7; possibly TRBD1 for D (5 bases). The CDR3 is 12 amino acids. The V and J ends lost 5 bases and 5 bases respectively, with 13 bases between them. Germline-derived CDR1 and CDR2 are DFQATT and SNEGSKA (reference sequence). The CDR3 region is CSALSQGHEQYF. The CDR3 coding sequence is TGCAGTGCTTTGTCCCAGGGCCACGAGCAGTACTTC.

This clonotype was seen at least ten times. This rearrangement joins TRBV10-3 to TRBJ1-2, with 8 positions matching TRBD1. There are 12 residues in the CDR3. Trimming cost V 6 bases and J 6 bases; bases outside gene matches: 3. From germline, CDR1 is ENHRY and CDR2 SYGVKD. The CDR3 DNA reads TGTGCCATCAGACAGACAGGGGATGGCTACACCTTC. Translating it yields CAIRQTGDGYTF.

The sample holds many counts of this clonotype. The V and J genes are TRBV12-3 or TRBV12-4 and TRBJ1-5; no reliable D call. This CDR3 has 14 amino acids. V was shortened by 3 bases and J by 5 bases, with 11 bases between the two germline ends. This CDR3 reads CASSLTGVDQPQHF. For the CDR3, the DNA is TGTGCCAGCAGTTTGACTGGGGTAGATCAGCCCCAGCATTTT.